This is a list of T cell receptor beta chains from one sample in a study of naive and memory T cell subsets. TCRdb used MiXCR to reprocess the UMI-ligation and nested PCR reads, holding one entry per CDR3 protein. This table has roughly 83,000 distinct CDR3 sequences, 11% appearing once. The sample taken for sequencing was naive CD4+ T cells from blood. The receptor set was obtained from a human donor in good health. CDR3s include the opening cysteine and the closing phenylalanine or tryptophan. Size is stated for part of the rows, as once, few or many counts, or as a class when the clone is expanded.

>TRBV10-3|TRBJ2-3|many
CAISDHSSYLADTQYF
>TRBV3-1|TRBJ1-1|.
CASSQYLGHLGEAFF
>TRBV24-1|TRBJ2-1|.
CATSAPGSSTADEQFF
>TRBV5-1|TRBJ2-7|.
CASSSEPGVPGVGQYF
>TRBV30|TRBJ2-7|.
CAWTRMGLAGGSEQYF
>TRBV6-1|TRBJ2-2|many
CASSERKTGELFF
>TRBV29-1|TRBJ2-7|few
CSVGYSFEQYF
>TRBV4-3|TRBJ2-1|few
CASSTHRGAGGQFF
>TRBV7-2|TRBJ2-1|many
CASSFGGGNSYNEQFF
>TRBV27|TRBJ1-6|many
CASSPLPYSPLHF
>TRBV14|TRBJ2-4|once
CASSQTKNIQYF
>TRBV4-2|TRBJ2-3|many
CASSQFSGGRATDTQYF
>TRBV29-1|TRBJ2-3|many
CSVDRTAVGSTQYF
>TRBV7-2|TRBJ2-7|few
CASSSSGSTYEQYF
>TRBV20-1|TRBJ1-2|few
CSATRGRDGYTF
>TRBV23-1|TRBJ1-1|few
CASPRRQGASEAFF
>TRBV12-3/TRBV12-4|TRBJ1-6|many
CASRPQGGNSPLHF
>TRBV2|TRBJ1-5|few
CASMKGGNQPQHF
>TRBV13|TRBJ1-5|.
CASSAGTANQPQHF
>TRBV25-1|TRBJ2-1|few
CASSEYRGTALYNEQFF
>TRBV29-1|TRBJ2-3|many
CSVEPSGRPDTQYF
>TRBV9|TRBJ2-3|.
CASSVRTRGAGVTDTQYF
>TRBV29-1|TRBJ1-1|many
CSVRDGVEAFF
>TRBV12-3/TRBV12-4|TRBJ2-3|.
CASIAGKGPKGLSTDTQYF
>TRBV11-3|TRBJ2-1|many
CASSDTWDEQFF
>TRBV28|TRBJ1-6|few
CASSSGGLDSPLHF
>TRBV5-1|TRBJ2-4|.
CASSTYSGGQNIQYF
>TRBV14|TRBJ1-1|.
CASSQLWRGSSMNTEAFF
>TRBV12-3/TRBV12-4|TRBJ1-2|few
CASSSRGTGNYGYTF
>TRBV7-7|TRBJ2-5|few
CASSPRGQGETQYF
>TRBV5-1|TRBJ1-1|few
CASSFSQYLDTEAFF
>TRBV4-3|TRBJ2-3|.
CASSQGTGQSTDTQYF
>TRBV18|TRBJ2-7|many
CASSPFGQGTYEQYF